These 25 T cell receptor beta chains came from one sample sequenced in a study of shared clonotypes between healthy human individuals. Data came from immunoSEQ multiplex PCR; TCRdb stores just in-frame clones and leaves some out. The sample records about 2.1 million clones, about 94% being singletons. CD45RO-negative, CCR7-positively selected cells formed the naive CD8 fraction, excluding terminally differentiated effector memory CD45RA+ cells. The sequenced sample was naive CD8+ T cells from PBMCs. The receptors stem from a man aged 18 to 29 in good health. Some clones in this sample may be carry-over from other donors' samples.

The chain employs TRBV10-3 and TRBJ2-6; 7 bases line up with TRBD1. The CDR3 sequence is 17 residues long. Trimming at V came to 6 bases and at J to 0 bases, leaving 8 bases not matched to a gene. Germline CDR1 reads ENHRY; CDR2 reads SYGVKD. CDR3 nucleotides: TGTGCCATCAGCCTTCGGGACAGTTTCTCTGGGGCCAACGTCCTGACTTTC. It is translated as CAISLRDSFSGANVLTF.

The chain combines TRBV7-8 with TRBJ1-6, with D uncertain. V dropped 1 base and J dropped 8 bases, with 15 bases sitting between them. Germline V lookup: CDR1 SGHVS, CDR2 FQNEAQ. This CDR3 is built from 16 residues. The CDR3 nucleotides are TGTGCCAGCAGCTTAGAGACTGAGGGTAGAGATTCACCCCTCCACTTT. Its protein is CASSLETEGRDSPLHF.

The chain combines TRBV28 with TRBJ2-1, with 7 bases that match TRBD2. The junction had 16 bases not matched to a gene; V was cut back by 5 bases and J by 9 bases. The CDR3 contains 16 residues. The germline gives CDR1 MDHEN, CDR2 SYDVKM. The CDR3 sequence: CASSANLAAPSSEQFF. CDR3 nucleotide sequence: TGTGCCAGCAGTGCAAATCTAGCGGCTCCTTCGAGTGAGCAGTTCTTC.

This rearrangement joins TRBV19 to TRBJ1-2, with a weak D call TRBD1 (6 bases). This CDR3 comprises 13 residues. Germline V gene sequence: CDR1 LNHDA, CDR2 SQIVND (reference sequence). V was pared by 6 bases and J by 8 bases, with 16 bases between. The CDR3 protein is CASRFPSGEGYTF. The CDR3 DNA reads as TGTGCCAGTAGGTTTCCCTCAGGGGAGGGCTACACCTTC. Based on the CDR3 plus reference TRBV19 and TRBJ1-2, the full variable domain is DGGITQSPKYLFRKEGQNVTLSCEQNLNHDAMYWYRQDPGQGLRLIYYSQIVNDFQKGDIAEGYSVSREKKESFPLTVTSAQKNPTAFYLCASRFPSGEGYTFGSGTRLTVV.

The J gene is TRBJ1-1, the V gene TRBV4-1, with a possible D match to TRBD1 (5 bases). The CDR3 length is 14 residues. The V end was cut by 1 base, the J end by 4 bases, with 10 bases between. CDR1 and CDR2 (germline): MGHRA, YSYEKL. CDR3 nucleotide sequence: TGCGCCAGCAGCCAAGTAGGGGAATTCACTGAAGCTTTCTTT. Amino acids: CASSQVGEFTEAFF.

The chain links TRBV11-2 to TRBJ2-3, with D possibly being TRBD2 (6 bases). The CDR3 has 13 amino acids. Trimming left V 5 bases short and J 4 bases short, with 10 bases between. CDR1 is SGHAT and CDR2 is FQNNGV in the germline V gene. DNA for the CDR3: TGTGCCAGCAGCCGGACTATCCCAGATACGCAGTATTTT. Translating gives CASSRTIPDTQYF.

This clone was observed once. The V and J genes are TRBV9 and TRBJ2-5, with a possible D match to TRBD2 (7 bases). The length of the CDR3 is 15 residues. Trimming removed 4 bases from V and 4 bases from J, with 17 bases in between. CDR1 is SGDLS, CDR2 YYNGEE, per germline. The CDR3 DNA is TGTGCCAGCAGCTCCAGAAGGGGGGAGGGAGAGACCCAGTACTTC. It encodes CASSSRRGEGETQYF.

The rearrangement uses TRBV7-9 and TRBJ2-7, with D possibly matching TRBD2 (6 bases). Germline CDR1 SEHNR, CDR2 FQNEAQ (reference sequence). The V and J ends lost 2 bases and 2 bases respectively, with 19 bases between them. The CDR3 covers 17 residues. CDR3: CASSLPRDSGSPYEQYF. The CDR3, as DNA: TGTGCCAGCAGCTTACCTCGGGACTCCGGGTCCCCCTACGAGCAGTACTTC.

Comments on this clone: The sample carries other DNA sequences with the same CDR3. The rearrangement uses TRBV28 and TRBJ2-7; D is uncertain. CDR1 is MDHEN and CDR2 is SYDVKM in the germline V gene. Between the trimmed V and J ends, which lost 6 bases and 0 bases, there was a span of 12 bases. The CDR3 sequence is 14 residues long. Written as DNA, the CDR3 is TGTGCCAGCAGCCTAACCCCTGACTCCTACGAGCAGTACTTC. Encoded protein: CASSLTPDSYEQYF.

Comment on this clone: Additional DNA sequences in this sample encode the identical CDR3. This chain uses TRBV28 with TRBJ1-5; D gene ambiguous. CDR1 is MDHEN and CDR2 is SYDVKM in the germline V gene. The CDR3 runs 14 residues. V gave up 3 bases and J gave up 4 bases, with 10 bases separating them. CDR3 nucleotide sequence: TGTGCCAGCAGTTTCCTACGGGCAAATCAGCCCCAGCATTTT. Translation gives CASSFLRANQPQHF. The full variable domain, its missing parts supplied by reference TRBV28 and TRBJ1-5, is DVKVTQSSRYLVKRTGEKVFLECVQDMDHENMFWYRQDPGLGLRLIYFSYDVKMKEKGDIPEGYSVSREKKERFSLILESASTNQTSMYLCASSFLRANQPQHFGDGTRLSIL.

This chain uses TRBV4-1 with TRBJ1-3; D ambiguous. The CDR3 covers 15 residues. The germline gives CDR1 MGHRA, CDR2 YSYEKL. V was trimmed by 4 bases and J by 1 base, leaving 11 bases between them. DNA for the CDR3: TGCGCCAGCAGCCCCACGAGGGCGTCTGGAAACACCATATATTTT. Its protein is CASSPTRASGNTIYF.

The CDR3 sequence is CASRTEGHRETQYF. The CDR3 DNA reads as TGTGCCAGCAGAACAGAGGGGCATAGGGAGACCCAGTACTTC. The rearrangement joins TRBV7-9 to TRBJ2-5; either TRBD1 or TRBD2 may fit D (5 bases each). Trimming took 6 bases from V and 5 from J, leaving 16 bases between them. This CDR3 is built from 14 residues. Per germline, CDR1 SEHNR and CDR2 FQNEAQ (reference sequence).

CDR3 residues: CAWSPGMRYSSGANVLTF. The DNA of the CDR3 is TGTGCCTGGAGCCCGGGGATGAGGTACAGCTCTGGGGCCAACGTCCTGACTTTC. The chain couples TRBV30 to TRBJ2-6; possible D gene TRBD2, 5 bases. V lost 3 bases to trimming and J lost 0 bases, with 18 bases between them. CDR1 and CDR2 (germline): GTSNPN, SVGIG (reference sequence). This CDR3 spans 18 amino acids.

This chain uses TRBV11-3 with TRBJ2-1, with 7 bases fitting TRBD2. J gave up 5 bases and V 5 bases, and 6 bases lay outside the gene matches. The germline gives CDR1 SGHNT, CDR2 YENEEA. This CDR3 has 14 residues. The CDR3 here is CASSLLAGDNEQFF. CDR3 nucleotide sequence: TGTGCCAGCAGCCTGTTAGCGGGTGACAATGAGCAGTTCTTC.

The V call is TRBV27, the J call TRBJ1-1; 11 bases fit TRBD1. After removal of 0 bases from V and 10 bases from J, the junction contained 4 bases not matched to a gene. Germline assignment: CDR1 MNHEY and CDR2 SMNVEV (reference sequence). The CDR3 length is 14 residues. The CDR3 DNA reads TGTGCCAGCAGTTTATCTTCGGACAGGGGGCGAGCTTTCTTT. This encodes CASSLSSDRGRAFF.

The CDR3 sequence: CASSHPWGTGGNTEAFF. The DNA for the CDR3 is TGCGCCAGCAGCCACCCCTGGGGGACAGGGGGGAACACTGAAGCTTTCTTT. J is TRBJ1-1 and V is TRBV4-1; 11 positions agree with TRBD1. The CDR3 is 17 residues long. The germline gives CDR1 MGHRA, CDR2 YSYEKL. V was pared by 3 bases and J by 1 base, with 7 bases of the junction left unmatched.

The genes are TRBV7-9 and TRBJ1-3; TRBD1 might be the D (5 bases). This CDR3 is 13 amino acids long. Germline V lookup: CDR1 SEHNR, CDR2 FQNEAQ (reference sequence). V was shortened by 11 bases and J by 5 bases, with 16 bases between the two germline ends. The CDR3 is CALPGGTRNTIYF. The CDR3, as DNA: TGTGCCTTACCGGGTGGGACGAGAAACACCATATATTTT.

The chain is built from TRBV7-2 and TRBJ1-2, with 10 bases aligning to TRBD1. The germline V gene has CDR1 SGHTA and CDR2 FQGNSA. Trimming at V came to 5 bases and at J to 4 bases, leaving 10 bases not matched to a gene. The CDR3 length is 16 residues. CDR3 sequence reads: CASSPDRGHSSYGYTF. DNA of the CDR3: TGTGCCAGCAGCCCCGACAGGGGGCATAGTAGCTATGGCTACACCTTC.

The chain is built from TRBV7-8 and TRBJ2-1; D remains unclear. CDR3 length equals 14 residues. Germline V gives CDR1 SGHVS, CDR2 FQNEAQ. Between the trimmed V and J ends, which lost 5 bases and 9 bases, there was a span of 17 bases. The CDR3 nucleotides read TGTGCCAGCAGCAGCCGTGTCCCGGGCGCTGAGCAGTTCTTC. Translating gives CASSSRVPGAEQFF.

The chain combines TRBV7-9 with TRBJ2-1; D is undetermined. This CDR3 has 15 residues. Per the germline V gene, CDR1 is SEHNR and CDR2 is FQNEAQ (reference sequence). Trimming left V 1 base short and J 8 bases short, with 15 bases between. For the CDR3, the DNA is TGTGCCAGCAGCTTAGAACCCGCACCGAGCGATGAGCAGTTCTTC. It is translated as CASSLEPAPSDEQFF.

The sample holds one count of this clone. The chain has TRBV5-6 and TRBJ2-7; 7 bases match TRBD1. The V segment lost 4 bases and the J segment 0 bases; nucleotides outside the gene matches: 7. The CDR3 length is 15 residues. Germline V gene lookup returns CDR1 SGHDT and CDR2 YYEEEE. CDR3 protein: CASSGTGVGSYEQYF. CDR3 bases: TGTGCCAGCAGCGGAACAGGGGTCGGCTCCTACGAGCAGTACTTC.

This chain links TRBV5-1 with TRBJ2-7, with 7 bases identical to TRBD2. The CDR3 covers 14 residues. With 4 bases clipped from V and 0 bases from J, the junction kept 4 bases outside the gene matches. The V gene's germline CDR1 is SGHRS and CDR2 YFSETQ. The CDR3 here is CASSSGLGSYEQYF. In nucleotides, the CDR3 is TGCGCCAGCAGCAGCGGACTAGGCTCCTACGAGCAGTACTTC.

J is TRBJ2-7 and V is TRBV11-2; D uncertain. CDR1 is SGHAT, CDR2 FQNNGV, per germline. The V end was cut by 1 base, the J end by 1 base, with 8 bases between. This CDR3 is built from 14 residues. DNA for the CDR3: TGTGCCAGCAGCTTAGTGGCCAGTTCCTACGAGCAGTACTTC. As protein: CASSLVASSYEQYF.

The chain recombines TRBV9 with TRBJ2-1; D tentatively fits TRBD1 or TRBD2 (5 bases each). Trimming pared 0 bases from V and 7 bases from J, leaving 14 bases between. The length of the CDR3 is 15 residues. From germline, CDR1 is SGDLS and CDR2 YYNGEE. The CDR3 DNA follows: TGTGCCAGCAGCGTAGCTGGGACCAACCCAAATGAGCAGTTCTTC. Protein: CASSVAGTNPNEQFF.

This chain links TRBV28 with TRBJ2-1, with D possibly being TRBD1 (6 bases). The germline V gene has CDR1 MDHEN and CDR2 SYDVKM. V was shortened by 2 bases and J by 14 bases, with 16 bases between the two germline ends. This CDR3 has 13 amino acids. The CDR3 protein is CASSLEGRGAKFF. The CDR3 DNA follows: TGTGCCAGCAGTTTAGAGGGCAGGGGTGCTAAGTTCTTC.